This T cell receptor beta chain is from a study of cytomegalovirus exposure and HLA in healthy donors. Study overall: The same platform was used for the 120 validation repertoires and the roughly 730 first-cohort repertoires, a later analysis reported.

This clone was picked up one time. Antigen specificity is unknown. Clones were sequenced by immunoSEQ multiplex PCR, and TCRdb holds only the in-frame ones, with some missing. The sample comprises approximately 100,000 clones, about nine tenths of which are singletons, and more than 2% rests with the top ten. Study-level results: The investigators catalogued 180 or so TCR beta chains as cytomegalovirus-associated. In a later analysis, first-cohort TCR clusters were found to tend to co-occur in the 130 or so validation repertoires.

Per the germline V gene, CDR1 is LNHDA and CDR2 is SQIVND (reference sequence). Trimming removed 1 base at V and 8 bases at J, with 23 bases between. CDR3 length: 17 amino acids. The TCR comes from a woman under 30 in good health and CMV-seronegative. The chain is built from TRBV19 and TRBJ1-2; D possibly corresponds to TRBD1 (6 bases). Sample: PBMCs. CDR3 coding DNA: TGTGCCAGTAGTATAGTCGGACAGCGAGTTCATTCTGAGGGCTACACCTTC. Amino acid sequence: CASSIVGQRVHSEGYTF.